Listed below are T cell receptor beta chains from one sample, sequenced in a study of Ad26.COV2.S vaccination and SARS-CoV-2 variants. Method: immunoSEQ multiplex PCR; TCRdb's copy keeps in-frame clones and lacks some. The sample has about 460,000 clones, nearly 90% seen once. Material: peripheral blood, obtained in a trial of Ad26.COV2.S vaccine versus placebo. These TCRs come from a person aged 18 to 65 who received the Ad26.COV2.S COVID-19 vaccine or a placebo. The CDR3 runs from the conserved cysteine through the conserved F or W. D genes are given only for firm matches. Some rows have no size entry. The others give once, few or many, or a class for an expanded clone.

CDR3 DNA	CDR3 protein	clone size	D gene	V gene	J gene
TGTGCCAGTAGTATAGTCCCCGGCGAAGAGACCCAGTACTTC	CASSIVPGEETQYF	.	.	TRBV19	TRBJ2-5
TGTGCCAGCAGTGAACTAGGGGAAGGCAATCAGCCCCAGCATTTT	CASSELGEGNQPQHF	once	.	TRBV25-1	TRBJ1-5
TGTGCCAGTAGTATACAGGGGCTTAACTATGGCTACACCTTC	CASSIQGLNYGYTF	.	.	TRBV19	TRBJ1-2
TGTGCCAGCAGCGCCCGACAGGGTTCGTCCCCCGGAAACACCATATATTTT	CASSARQGSSPGNTIYF	.	TRBD1	TRBV7-2	TRBJ1-3
TGTGCCAGCAGCTTGGCCGGAAGGAACACTGAAGCTTTCTTT	CASSLAGRNTEAFF	.	.	TRBV5-5	TRBJ1-1
TGCGCCAGCAGCGAACAGAGAAGCTCCTACGAGCAGTACTTC	CASSEQRSSYEQYF	.	.	TRBV5-1	TRBJ2-7
TGTGCCAGCAGCTTAGGGTGGACTAACGGAGGAGATACGCAGTATTTT	CASSLGWTNGGDTQYF	.	.	TRBV11-2	TRBJ2-3
TGCGCCAGCAGCTTGGCGGGAGTGCGCTCTGGGGCCAACGTCCTGACTTTC	CASSLAGVRSGANVLTF	.	.	TRBV5-1	TRBJ2-6
TGTGCCAGCTCACCAGTACCGGGGGCCGAGCAGTTCTTC	CASSPVPGAEQFF	.	.	TRBV18	TRBJ2-1
TGCGCCAGCAGCGTACAGATGAACACTGAAGCTTTCTTT	CASSVQMNTEAFF	.	.	TRBV5-1	TRBJ1-1
TGTGCCAGCAGCGCCGGTCGGACCTACAATGAGCAGTTCTTC	CASSAGRTYNEQFF	.	.	TRBV7-6	TRBJ2-1
TGTGCCAGCAGCCGGACAGGGCTCACTGAAGCTTTCTTT	CASSRTGLTEAFF	.	TRBD1	TRBV7-2	TRBJ1-1
TGCGCCAGCAGCCAAGATGTCGACGGGGCGAACACCGGGGAGCTGTTTTTT	CASSQDVDGANTGELFF	.	.	TRBV4-3	TRBJ2-2
TGTGCCAGCAGTTTGGGCAGCAGGGCTAGCGGGAGGAGGGATACGCAGTATTTT	CASSLGSRASGRRDTQYF	.	TRBD2	TRBV28	TRBJ2-3
TGTGCCAGCAGCTTACGAATGAACACTGAAGCTTTCTTT	CASSLRMNTEAFF	.	.	TRBV7-2	TRBJ1-1
TGCGCCAGCAGCTTGGCCGGGTCGGCTAGCCGGGAGCAGTACTTC	CASSLAGSASREQYF	.	.	TRBV5-1	TRBJ2-7
TGCGCCAGCAGCCGAGGTCAGGGGGCTCTGGGCACAGATACGCAGTATTTT	CASSRGQGALGTDTQYF	.	TRBD1	TRBV5-1	TRBJ2-3
TGTGCCATCAGTGAGTCGGGGGGCGCCGGCTATGGCTACACCTTC	CAISESGGAGYGYTF	.	.	TRBV10-3	TRBJ1-2
TGTGCCATCAGTGAGTCCGGTAGCAATCAGCCCCAGCATTTT	CAISESGSNQPQHF	.	.	TRBV10-3	TRBJ1-5
TGCAGCGTTGAGGAGGCTTGGGCCCCCCAATCAAATGGGCAGTTCTTC	CSVEEAWAPQSNGQFF	.	.	TRBV29-1	TRBJ2-1
TGCGCCAGCCCGCCGGGACAGGTCATCACTGAAGCTTTCTTT	CASPPGQVITEAFF	few	TRBD1	TRBV10-1	TRBJ1-1
TGTGCCAGCAGTCCCTCATCCGAGTACAATCAGCCCCAGCATTTT	CASSPSSEYNQPQHF	.	.	TRBV6-5	TRBJ1-5
TGTGCCAGCAGTTCTGGATTAGTTGGTATTCAGTACTTC	CASSSGLVGIQYF	once	.	TRBV28	TRBJ2-4
TGTGCCATCAGCGACAGGGACGGGGGAAATCAGCCCCAGCATTTT	CAISDRDGGNQPQHF	.	TRBD1	TRBV10-3	TRBJ1-5
TGTGCCAGCTCACCACCGAACCACCCTGGGAGCAATCAGCCCCAGCATTTT	CASSPPNHPGSNQPQHF	.	.	TRBV18	TRBJ1-5
TGTGCCAGCAGTCGACCGGGACTAGCATCCTACGAGCAGTACTTC	CASSRPGLASYEQYF	.	TRBD2	TRBV28	TRBJ2-7
TGCGCCAGCAGCAAAAGGACAGGTTCCGACGAGCAGTACTTC	CASSKRTGSDEQYF	.	TRBD1	TRBV5-1	TRBJ2-7
TGTGCCAGCAGCCGTACTAGCGGGGGCCAATACCTCTACAATGAGCAGTTCTTC	CASSRTSGGQYLYNEQFF	.	TRBD2	TRBV7-9	TRBJ2-1
TGTGCCAGCAGCCCAGCGGGGGGGTCAGATACGCAGTATTTT	CASSPAGGSDTQYF	.	TRBD2	TRBV3-1/TRBV3-2	TRBJ2-3
TGCGCCAGCAGCTTGGGTGCTGCCGCTTTCTTT	CASSLGAAAFF	.	.	TRBV5-1	TRBJ1-1
TGTGCCAGTAGTATGTCGTCGGGGGCCGGGGAGCTGTTTTTT	CASSMSSGAGELFF	.	.	TRBV19	TRBJ2-2
TGTGCCAGCAGTCAGACAGGGACTTATGGCTACACCTTC	CASSQTGTYGYTF	.	TRBD1	TRBV12-3/TRBV12-4	TRBJ1-2
TGTGCCAGCAGCCCAGTACTTGGTACTAGCGGGAGGGAGCAGTTCTTC	CASSPVLGTSGREQFF	.	TRBD2	TRBV11-3	TRBJ2-1
TGTGCCAGCAGTTTAGATAACACCATATATTTT	CASSLDNTIYF	.	.	TRBV12-3/TRBV12-4	TRBJ1-3
TGTGCCAGCAGCCAGACAGGGGGCGGATTGGATGGCTACACCTTC	CASSQTGGGLDGYTF	.	TRBD1	TRBV7-9	TRBJ1-2
TGTGCCAGCAAAAATTCCCGGGACAGTGAAGCTTTCTTT	CASKNSRDSEAFF	.	TRBD1	TRBV11-3	TRBJ1-1
TGTGCCTGGAGCCAGGGACGGGGAAACACCATATATTTT	CAWSQGRGNTIYF	.	.	TRBV30	TRBJ1-3
TGTGCCAGCAGGGCGGGGGAGCAGTACTTC	CASRAGEQYF	.	.	TRBV2	TRBJ2-7
TGTGCCAGCAGCCAAGGAGGAGGGACAGGGGAAGAGACCCAGTACTTC	CASSQGGGTGEETQYF	.	TRBD1	TRBV4-2	TRBJ2-5
TGTGCCTGGGCAAGACAGGAGAACACTGAAGCTTTCTTT	CAWARQENTEAFF	once	.	TRBV30	TRBJ1-1
TGTGCCAGCAGCTTTACAGGGTTGGAGACCCAGTACTTC	CASSFTGLETQYF	.	.	TRBV7-9	TRBJ2-5
TGTGCCAGCTCACCACGGGGGGGCGCTGATGAAAAACTGTTTTTT	CASSPRGGADEKLFF	.	.	TRBV18	TRBJ1-4
TGTGCCAGCAGTTCAAGAGGAGATACGCAGTATTTT	CASSSRGDTQYF	.	.	TRBV27	TRBJ2-3
TGTGCCAGCAGCTTCAGGGGCCCCTCCTACGAGCAGTACTTC	CASSFRGPSYEQYF	.	.	TRBV5-4	TRBJ2-7